Below are 22 T cell receptor beta chains sequenced from a single sample in a study of T-cell reconstitution after alpha-beta-depleted transplantation in children. During its preparation, the TCRbeta library received unique molecular identifiers. Using its own MiXCR run on the PCR reads, TCRdb lists one record per CDR3 protein. The sample records roughly 190,000 distinct CDR3 sequences, more than 14% being singletons. The material sequenced was PBMCs from the stem cell graft donor, taken from the stem cell graft. The receptors were sampled from a human donor who donated a stem cell graft to a child with acute lymphoblastic leukemia.

This clonotype was seen a few times. The gene calls are TRBV7-2 and TRBJ2-4; D gene ambiguous. The CDR3 length is 14 residues. Germline V gene lookup returns CDR1 SGHTA and CDR2 FQGNSA. Trimming shortened V by 5 bases and J by 1 base, and 9 bases separated the two germline ends. In DNA, the CDR3 is TGTGCCAGCAGCCCTGCTCGGGCCAAAAACATTCAGTACTTC. Translation gives CASSPARAKNIQYF.

This clonotype was counted ten times or more. This chain links TRBV7-8 with TRBJ1-2, with 9 bases fitting TRBD1. The CDR3 length is 16 residues. CDR1 is SGHVS, CDR2 FQNEAQ, per germline. Trimming took 6 bases from V and 2 from J; bases not matched to a gene: 10. The CDR3 nucleotides read TGTGCCAGCAGTTCCGATACCGGGACAGGGAACTATGGCTACACCTTC. Its translation is CASSSDTGTGNYGYTF. Combining the CDR3 with reference TRBV7-8 and TRBJ1-2 gives the whole variable domain GAGVSQSPRYKVAKRGQDVALRCDPISGHVSLFWYQQALGQGPEFLTYFQNEAQLDKSGLPSDRFFAERPEGSVSTLKIQRTQQEDSAVYLCASSSDTGTGNYGYTFGSGTRLTVV.

J is TRBJ2-1 and V is TRBV20-1; 14 nucleotides line up with TRBD2. In germline, CDR1 is DFQATT, CDR2 SNEGSKA (reference sequence). CDR3 size: 15 residues. J lost 8 bases, V lost 0 bases, and 3 bases had no gene match. The CDR3 coding sequence is TGCAGTGCTAGAGAAGGGACTAGCGGGAGTTATGAGCAGTTCTTC. It is translated as CSAREGTSGSYEQFF.

This clonotype was observed at least ten times. The chain carries TRBV19 and TRBJ2-3, with D perhaps TRBD1 or TRBD2 (5 bases each). V was trimmed by 4 bases and J by 2 bases, leaving 19 bases between them. CDR3 length: 17 residues. The germline V gene has CDR1 LNHDA and CDR2 SQIVND (reference sequence). This chain's CDR3 is CASSSYRGEGSTDTQYF. DNA for the CDR3: TGTGCCAGTAGTAGCTATAGGGGAGAGGGATCCACAGATACGCAGTATTTT. Variable domain in full (rest from reference TRBV19 and TRBJ2-3): DGGITQSPKYLFRKEGQNVTLSCEQNLNHDAMYWYRQDPGQGLRLIYYSQIVNDFQKGDIAEGYSVSREKKESFPLTVTSAQKNPTAFYLCASSSYRGEGSTDTQYFGPGTRLTVL.

The sample holds many counts of this clonotype. This chain connects TRBV29-1 to TRBJ2-7; D might be TRBD2 (6 bases). Per the germline V gene, CDR1 is SQVTM and CDR2 is ANQGSEA. The CDR3 is 12 amino acids. V lost 1 base and J lost 3, with 7 bases in between. CDR3 in amino acids: CSVEVGGYEQYF. The CDR3 nucleotides read TGCAGCGTTGAAGTCGGGGGCTACGAGCAGTACTTC.

This clonotype showed up many times. The CDR3 coding sequence is TGTGCCAGCAGTTTGAGTAATGAAAAACTGTTTTTT. Translated, it gives CASSLSNEKLFF. This chain connects TRBV12-3 or TRBV12-4 to TRBJ1-4; unclear D gene. This CDR3 is 12 amino acids long. V was pared by 3 bases and J by 4 bases, with 3 bases between.

This clonotype was observed many times. The chain couples TRBV29-1 to TRBJ1-2, with no clear D. V lost 0 bases and J lost 5, with 19 bases in between. CDR1 SQVTM and CDR2 ANQGSEA come from the germline V gene. The CDR3 totals 16 residues. As DNA, the CDR3 is TGCAGCGTTGAAGATGTAGGCCTAACCAATTTGTATGGCTACACCTTC. The encoded protein is CSVEDVGLTNLYGYTF.

This CDR3 is CASSLRTSGRAPTDTQYF. As DNA, the CDR3 is TGTGCCAGCAGCCTAAGGACTAGCGGGAGGGCCCCCACAGATACGCAGTATTTT. The chain employs TRBV5-6 and TRBJ2-3; 15 nucleotides line up with TRBD2. Germline CDR1 is SGHDT and CDR2 is YYEEEE. The CDR3 contains 18 residues. With V trimmed by 4 bases and J by 2 bases, 8 bases remained unmatched.

The chain combines TRBV5-5 with TRBJ1-2; D gene uncertain. Germline V gives CDR1 SGHKS, CDR2 YYEKEE (reference sequence). The ends were cut back, 1 base at V and 6 bases at J, with 13 bases in the middle. This CDR3 region has 14 residues. The CDR3 DNA reads as TGTGCCAGCAGCTTGTCGAGGGCACTGGATGGCTACACCTTC. This translates into CASSLSRALDGYTF.

Many counts were recorded for this clonotype. The chain joins TRBV27 to TRBJ1-1; TRBD1 is a possible D gene (5 bases). CDR3 length: 15 residues. CDR1 is MNHEY, CDR2 SMNVEV, per germline (reference sequence). The V and J ends lost 3 bases and 4 bases respectively, with 15 bases between them. CDR3 DNA: TGTGCCAGCAGTTTCTCCCCGAATGGGGGCACTGAAGCTTTCTTT. It codes for CASSFSPNGGTEAFF.

This clonotype was detected only a few times. V usage is TRBV4-1 and J usage is TRBJ2-5; 7 nucleotides align to TRBD1. There are 17 residues in the CDR3. Germline values: CDR1 MGHRA, CDR2 YSYEKL. The trim removed 4 bases at V and 2 bases at J, leaving 13 bases unmatched. The chain's CDR3 is CASSPMDRRTGQETQYF. The CDR3 DNA reads TGCGCCAGCAGCCCGATGGACAGGCGGACAGGTCAAGAGACCCAGTACTTC.

This clonotype has only a few counts. V and J are TRBV29-1 and TRBJ1-1; D gene uncertain. V was clipped by 4 bases and J by 0 bases, with 9 bases between them. This CDR3 has 13 residues. From germline, CDR1 is SQVTM and CDR2 ANQGSEA. The CDR3 nucleotides read TGCAGCGTTGTAACACGGATGAACACTGAAGCTTTCTTT. Amino acids: CSVVTRMNTEAFF.

Ten or more counts support this clonotype. The V and J genes are TRBV9 and TRBJ2-3; 9 nucleotides match TRBD1. Germline V gene lookup returns CDR1 SGDLS and CDR2 YYNGEE. CDR3 length: 16 residues. The junction had 5 bases not matched to a gene; V was cut back by 3 bases and J by 0 bases. The CDR3 is CASSAGTGISTDTQYF. The CDR3 DNA reads as TGTGCCAGCAGCGCCGGGACAGGGATTAGCACAGATACGCAGTATTTT.

This clonotype was observed many times. The CDR3 DNA sequence: TGTGCCAGCAGCTTTTACGGCCCCACTGAAGCTTTCTTT. Translating it yields CASSFYGPTEAFF. The gene calls are TRBV7-2 and TRBJ1-1, with D hard to call. This CDR3 spans 13 amino acids. Germline assignment: CDR1 SGHTA and CDR2 FQGNSA. With 3 bases removed from V and 4 bases from J, the gap between germline ends came to 9 bases.

This clonotype was observed a few times. The CDR3 bases are TGCGCCAGCAGCCAGGGACTAGCGGGAGCTGACGAGCAGTACTTC. This gives the protein CASSQGLAGADEQYF. The chain joins TRBV5-1 to TRBJ2-7, with 14 bases aligning to TRBD2. Germline V CDR1 and CDR2: SGHRS, YFSETQ. V dropped 4 bases and J dropped 5; count of bases not matched to a gene: 5. This CDR3 comprises 15 residues.

The table lists this clonotype with many counts. The rearrangement joins TRBV10-3 to TRBJ2-1, with TRBD2 matching over 13 bases. This CDR3 has 18 residues. After removal of 3 bases from V and 4 bases from J, the junction contained 9 bases not matched to a gene. Per the germline V gene, CDR1 is ENHRY and CDR2 is SYGVKD. In DNA, the CDR3 is TGTGCCATCAGTGATAATCGACTAGCGGGAGGAACTTACAATGAGCAGTTCTTC. Translating it yields CAISDNRLAGGTYNEQFF.

This clonotype was seen ten or more times. The V gene is TRBV12-3 or TRBV12-4, the J gene TRBJ1-4; D is unclear. V gave up 1 base and J gave up 7 bases, with 7 bases separating them. CDR3 length equals 13 residues. CDR3 nucleotides: TGTGCCAGCAGTTTAGGCGTTTTTGAAAAACTGTTTTTT. It is translated as CASSLGVFEKLFF.

This clonotype was counted only a few times. The chain combines TRBV12-3 or TRBV12-4 with TRBJ2-7; 7 bases line up with TRBD1. Trimming cost V 3 bases and J 3 bases; bases outside gene matches: 2. The CDR3 totals 13 residues. CDR3 sequence reads: CASSLRGLYEQYF. Here the CDR3 DNA reads TGTGCCAGCAGTTTGAGGGGGCTCTACGAGCAGTACTTC.

This clonotype has ten or more counts. The J gene is TRBJ2-1, the V gene TRBV20-1; 7 bases agree with TRBD2. Germline V gene data show CDR1 as DFQATT and CDR2 as SNEGSKA (reference sequence). V shed 6 bases and J 4 bases; nucleotides not matched to a gene: 9. The CDR3 runs to 14 residues. Here the CDR3 reads CSASGPGGYNEQFF. As DNA, the CDR3 is TGCAGTGCGTCGGGCCCGGGAGGTTACAATGAGCAGTTCTTC.

This clonotype has ten or more counts. The chain links TRBV20-1 to TRBJ1-5, with D hard to call. Trimming took 2 bases from V and 3 from J, leaving 5 bases between them. Per germline, CDR1 DFQATT and CDR2 SNEGSKA (reference sequence). The CDR3 runs 12 residues. CDR3 sequence reads: CSARSANQPQHF. Here the CDR3 DNA reads TGCAGTGCTAGATCGGCCAATCAGCCCCAGCATTTT.

The genes are TRBV7-8 and TRBJ1-2; TRBD1 is a possible D gene (5 bases). Deletions cut 5 bases from V and 4 bases from J, with 20 bases between. The CDR3 extends over 16 amino acids. Germline V CDR1 and CDR2: SGHVS, FQNEAQ. This CDR3 is CASSPRRVDSIYGYTF. In DNA, the CDR3 is TGTGCCAGCAGCCCCAGGAGGGTCGACAGTATCTATGGCTACACCTTC.

The chain combines TRBV5-1 with TRBJ1-4; the D is unclear. This CDR3 is built from 17 residues. Per germline, CDR1 SGHRS and CDR2 YFSETQ. V was pared by 1 base and J by 3 bases, with 16 bases between. In DNA, the CDR3 is TGCGCCAGCAGCTTGACTCGGTTGGGTTCGGCTAATGAAAAACTGTTTTTT. This translates into CASSLTRLGSANEKLFF.